These 25 T cell receptor beta chains came from one sample sequenced in a study of T-cell reconstitution after alpha-beta-depleted transplantation in children. The TCRbeta library was prepared with unique molecular identifiers. TCRdb recomputed calls from the PCR reads with MiXCR, one row per CDR3 protein. The sample lists around 600,000 distinct CDR3 sequences; 10% were seen once. The source was PBMCs from the stem cell graft donor, collected from the stem cell graft. The source of these receptors is a human donor who donated a stem cell graft to a child with acute myeloid leukemia.

In its sample, this clonotype was seen many times. This chain connects TRBV6-1 to TRBJ1-5; maybe TRBD1 (5 bases). V lost 6 bases, J lost 1 base, and 13 bases lay in between. Germline CDR1 MNHNS, CDR2 SASEGT. CDR3 length equals 15 residues. The DNA of the CDR3 is TGTGCCAGCAGGGCAGGGAAGGGGAGCAATCAGCCCCAGCATTTT. Amino acid sequence: CASRAGKGSNQPQHF.

This clonotype appeared once. The chain carries TRBV18 and TRBJ1-2; possibly TRBD1 for D (6 bases). The CDR3 is 14 residues long. The germline V gene has CDR1 KGHSH and CDR2 LQKENI. Trimming cost V 2 bases and J 8 bases, with 15 bases left between them. CDR3 protein: CASSPFDRSHGYTF. The DNA for the CDR3 is TGTGCCAGCTCACCATTCGACAGGAGTCACGGCTACACCTTC. Using reference TRBV18 and TRBJ1-2 for the parts outside the CDR3, the full variable domain is NAGVMQNPRHLVRRRGQEARLRCSPMKGHSHVYWYRQLPEEGLKFMVYLQKENIIDESGMPKERFSAEFPKEGPSILRIQQVVRGDSAAYFCASSPFDRSHGYTFGSGTRLTVV.

The chain links TRBV7-8 to TRBJ2-7; 9 positions agree with TRBD2. V dropped 5 bases and J dropped 3; count of bases not matched to a gene: 11. Germline V lookup: CDR1 SGHVS, CDR2 FQNEAQ. The CDR3 runs to 16 residues. Here the CDR3 reads CASSQTRLAGLYEQYF. The CDR3 DNA reads as TGTGCCAGCAGCCAGACCAGGCTAGCGGGGCTCTACGAGCAGTACTTC.

The chain carries TRBV20-1 and TRBJ1-4, with unresolved D. This CDR3 contains 13 residues. Germline values: CDR1 DFQATT, CDR2 SNEGSKA (reference sequence). With 6 bases removed from V and 0 bases from J, the gap between germline ends came to 8 bases. The CDR3: CSAGSATNEKLFF. CDR3 nucleotide sequence: TGCAGTGCGGGAAGTGCAACTAATGAAAAACTGTTTTTT.

This clonotype was counted only a few times. V gene TRBV7-8 combines with J gene TRBJ2-7; D possibly corresponds to TRBD1 (6 bases). The length of the CDR3 is 13 residues. Trimming shortened V by 1 base and J by 6 bases, and 10 bases separated the two germline ends. In germline, CDR1 is SGHVS, CDR2 FQNEAQ. CDR3: CASSLVVGAEQYF. The CDR3 DNA follows: TGTGCCAGCAGCTTAGTGGTGGGGGCCGAGCAGTACTTC. The whole variable domain, remainder taken from reference TRBV7-8 and TRBJ2-7, is GAGVSQSPRYKVAKRGQDVALRCDPISGHVSLFWYQQALGQGPEFLTYFQNEAQLDKSGLPSDRFFAERPEGSVSTLKIQRTQQEDSAVYLCASSLVVGAEQYFGPGTRLTVT.

The chain combines TRBV30 with TRBJ1-2; D remains unclear. The germline CDR1 and CDR2 sequences are GTSNPN and SVGIG (reference sequence). CDR3 size: 12 residues. Trimming stripped 3 bases from V and 0 bases from J, with 5 bases between. In DNA form, the CDR3 reads TGTGCCTGGAGGGCGTCTAACTATGGCTACACCTTC. Its translation: CAWRASNYGYTF.

V and J are TRBV12-3 or TRBV12-4 and TRBJ1-5; TRBD1 agrees at 9 bases. The length of the CDR3 is 16 residues. The trim removed 5 bases at V and 3 bases at J, leaving 8 bases unmatched. The CDR3 sequence is CASSRSTGGLNQPQHF. Written as DNA, the CDR3 is TGTGCCAGCAGTAGAAGCACAGGGGGCCTCAATCAGCCCCAGCATTTT.

This clonotype occurred a few times. The chain links TRBV12-3 or TRBV12-4 to TRBJ1-1; D perhaps matches TRBD1 (6 bases). V lost 8 bases and J 8 bases, leaving 18 bases between the germline ends. This CDR3 is 13 amino acids long. CDR3 loop: CASGLLGGAEAFF. The CDR3 DNA is TGTGCCAGCGGACTCCTGGGGGGCGCCGAAGCTTTCTTT.

CDR3 sequence: CASSVGSSGVVDTQYF. As DNA, the CDR3 is TGTGCCAGCAGCGTAGGAAGTAGCGGGGTGGTAGATACGCAGTATTTT. The chain links TRBV9 to TRBJ2-3, with 8 bases identical to TRBD2. The V gene's germline CDR1 is SGDLS and CDR2 YYNGEE. V dropped 0 bases and J dropped 5; count of bases not matched to a gene: 8. The CDR3 sequence is 16 residues long.

The V gene is TRBV19, the J gene TRBJ2-2, with 7 bases matching TRBD1. From germline, CDR1 is LNHDA and CDR2 SQIVND (reference sequence). CDR3 length: 16 amino acids. After removal of 5 bases from V and 3 bases from J, the junction contained 9 bases not matched to a gene. As DNA, the CDR3 is TGTGCCAGTAGTTCACGAGGGGGCTACCACACCGGGGAGCTGTTTTTT. This sequence encodes CASSSRGGYHTGELFF. The whole variable domain, filled in from reference TRBV19 and TRBJ2-2, reads DGGITQSPKYLFRKEGQNVTLSCEQNLNHDAMYWYRQDPGQGLRLIYYSQIVNDFQKGDIAEGYSVSREKKESFPLTVTSAQKNPTAFYLCASSSRGGYHTGELFFGEGSRLTVL.

This clonotype was seen at least ten times. V usage is TRBV20-1 and J usage is TRBJ2-7, with TRBD1 as a possible D gene (5 bases). This CDR3 is 13 amino acids long. Trimming pared 5 bases from V and 0 bases from J, leaving 11 bases between. The V gene's germline CDR1 is DFQATT and CDR2 SNEGSKA (reference sequence). The chain's CDR3 is CSAEGRDSYEQYF. DNA for the CDR3: TGCAGTGCTGAAGGCAGGGACTCCTACGAGCAGTACTTC.

This chain uses TRBV5-1 with TRBJ1-1; a possible D gene is TRBD1 (5 bases). Germline lookup yields CDR1 SGHRS and CDR2 YFSETQ. This CDR3 region has 14 residues. The V and J ends lost 3 bases and 4 bases respectively, with 13 bases between them. The CDR3 spells CASSSDGGRTEAFF. The DNA of the CDR3 is TGCGCCAGCAGCTCTGACGGGGGTCGCACTGAAGCTTTCTTT.

This sequence joins TRBV5-1 and TRBJ2-7, with 8 positions matching TRBD1. Losses at the gene ends were 4 bases for V and 5 bases for J; bases not matched to a gene: 8. Germline V lookup: CDR1 SGHRS, CDR2 YFSETQ. This CDR3 spans 14 amino acids. DNA for the CDR3: TGCGCCAGCAGCCCTCCGGACAGGGAACACGAGCAGTACTTC. It yields the protein CASSPPDREHEQYF.

The chain carries TRBV12-3 or TRBV12-4 and TRBJ2-7; D is possibly TRBD2 (6 bases). Trimming left V 6 bases short and J 3 bases short, with 9 bases between. The CDR3 totals 12 residues. Here the CDR3 DNA reads TGTGCCAGCAGGGGGACTGGCTACGAGCAGTACTTC. Its protein product is CASRGTGYEQYF.

In its sample, this clonotype was seen a few times. The chain joins TRBV12-3 or TRBV12-4 to TRBJ2-7; 8 bases match TRBD1. Germline trimming cut 5 bases from V and 0 bases from J; bases unmatched to any gene: 6. The CDR3 length is 15 residues. CDR3 sequence (DNA): TGTGCCAGCAGTAGGGGACAGGTTAGCTCCTACGAGCAGTACTTC. Its protein is CASSRGQVSSYEQYF.

This clonotype was seen a handful of times. The chain carries TRBV19 and TRBJ2-1, with a tentative D call TRBD2 (6 bases). V shed 7 bases and J shed 6 bases, with 13 bases lying between them. The CDR3 has 13 amino acids. CDR1 LNHDA and CDR2 SQIVND come from the germline V gene (reference sequence). CDR3: CASMGTRGNEQFF. CDR3 coding DNA: TGTGCCAGTATGGGGACTCGAGGCAATGAGCAGTTCTTC.

This clonotype has just one count. The chain links TRBV7-9 to TRBJ1-2, with a possible D match to TRBD1 (5 bases). Trimming removed 0 bases at V and 8 bases at J, with 16 bases between. The CDR3 length is 15 residues. The germline V gene encodes CDR1 SEHNR and CDR2 FQNEAQ (reference sequence). The chain's CDR3 is CASSLADSYLWGYTF. The CDR3 coding sequence is TGTGCCAGCAGCTTAGCCGACAGCTACTTGTGGGGCTACACCTTC.

This clonotype was seen a handful of times. V and J are TRBV6-1 and TRBJ2-3, with D possibly matching TRBD2 (6 bases). Trimming removed 5 bases from V and 2 bases from J, with 11 bases in between. CDR1 and CDR2 from the germline V gene are MNHNS and SASEGT. This CDR3 region has 14 residues. The CDR3 DNA is TGTGCCAGCAGTCCCGTAGCGGACACAGATACGCAGTATTTT. Translating gives CASSPVADTDTQYF.

Many counts were recorded for this clonotype. The rearrangement links TRBV25-1 to TRBJ2-3; D possibly corresponds to TRBD2 (7 bases). Germline CDR1 and CDR2: MGHDK and SYGVNS. V was trimmed by 8 bases and J by 14 bases, leaving 20 bases between them. The CDR3 spans 12 residues. The CDR3 here is CASGLGAGARYF. CDR3 nucleotides: TGTGCCAGCGGGCTGGGGGCGGGAGCCAGGTATTTT.

The CDR3 DNA reads as TGCAGTGCTAGACCCCTGACAGGGGGCGCGATCGGGGAGCTGTTTTTT. Amino acids: CSARPLTGGAIGELFF. This sequence joins TRBV20-1 and TRBJ2-2; 10 bases are shared with TRBD1. Germline CDR1 is DFQATT and CDR2 is SNEGSKA (reference sequence). This CDR3 comprises 16 residues. With 2 bases clipped from V and 7 bases from J, the junction kept 10 bases outside the gene matches.

This clonotype came up a few times. This sequence joins TRBV7-2 and TRBJ2-7, with D perhaps being TRBD1 or TRBD2 (5 bases each). V lost 2 bases and J 7 bases, leaving 15 bases between the germline ends. Germline V CDR1 and CDR2: SGHTA, FQGNSA. The CDR3 is 14 residues long. The CDR3 coding sequence is TGTGCCAGCAGCTTATGGGGACCTGAGGCGGAGCAGTACTTC. It encodes CASSLWGPEAEQYF. Together with reference TRBV7-2 and TRBJ2-7, the CDR3 gives the full variable domain: GAGVSQSPSNKVTEKGKDVELRCDPISGHTALYWYRQSLGQGLEFLIYFQGNSAPDKSGLPSDRFSAERTGGSVSTLTIQRTQQEDSAVYLCASSLWGPEAEQYFGPGTRLTVT.

This clonotype was counted many times. J is TRBJ1-6 and V is TRBV4-3; possible D gene TRBD1, 5 bases. CDR1 LGHNA and CDR2 YSLEER come from the germline V gene. CDR3 size: 15 residues. V was trimmed by 4 bases and J by 5 bases, leaving 12 bases between them. CDR3 in DNA: TGCGCCAGCAGCCCTCGGGGGTGGAATAATTCACCCCTCCACTTT. This gives the protein CASSPRGWNNSPLHF.

The chain carries TRBV19 and TRBJ2-7; possibly TRBD1 or TRBD2 for D (6 bases each). Germline CDR1 LNHDA, CDR2 SQIVND (reference sequence). CDR3 length: 15 amino acids. V lost 1 base to trimming and J lost 5 bases, with 15 bases between them. This chain's CDR3 is CASSIAARGGHEQYF. CDR3 DNA: TGTGCCAGTAGTATAGCCGCCAGGGGAGGCCACGAGCAGTACTTC.

The chain employs TRBV29-1 and TRBJ2-1; 7 bases align to TRBD2. CDR1 and CDR2 from the germline V gene are SQVTM and ANQGSEA. This CDR3 is 14 amino acids long. V lost 4 bases and J lost 5; bases outside the gene matches: 8. The CDR3 loop reads CSVARQGGDNEQFF. CDR3 nucleotides: TGCAGCGTTGCGAGGCAGGGAGGGGACAATGAGCAGTTCTTC.

The rearrangement joins TRBV12-3 or TRBV12-4 to TRBJ1-5; D might be TRBD1 (6 bases). The CDR3 contains 14 residues. V was trimmed by 6 bases and J by 5 bases, leaving 14 bases between them. CDR3 amino acids: CASSPWGGDQPQHF. The CDR3 bases are TGTGCCAGCAGCCCATGGGGGGGCGATCAGCCCCAGCATTTT.